The next 21 T cell receptor beta chains were all read from a single sample in a study of Graves' ophthalmopathy and Graves' hyperthyroidism. Amplification from RNA transcripts yielded the TCR beta CDR3 regions. Investigators did first-round RT-PCR with HTBI primers, then second-round multiplex PCR. TCRdb called the multiplex PCR reads again in MiXCR, with one record for every CDR3 protein. The table lists approximately 210,000 distinct CDR3 sequences, 25% to 35% of them singletons. Material for sequencing was peripheral blood. The receptors were gathered from a man aged 50-60 years with Graves' ophthalmopathy.

This clonotype was seen at least ten times. The chain has TRBV3-1 and TRBJ1-1; the D gene is possibly TRBD1 (6 bases). This CDR3 is 13 amino acids long. In germline, CDR1 is LGHDT, CDR2 YNNKEL (reference sequence). V was trimmed by 2 bases and J by 4 bases, leaving 8 bases between them. The CDR3 is CASSQMTGTEAFF. The DNA for the CDR3 is TGTGCCAGCAGCCAAATGACAGGCACTGAAGCTTTCTTT.

The chain joins TRBV28 to TRBJ1-1; D is possibly TRBD1 (5 bases). Trimming shortened V by 8 bases and J by 5 bases, and 12 bases separated the two germline ends. Germline loops: CDR1 MDHEN, CDR2 SYDVKM. This CDR3 contains 12 residues. Here the CDR3 reads CASLPGGTEAFF. CDR3 sequence (DNA): TGTGCCAGCCTACCTGGGGGTACTGAAGCTTTCTTT.

The chain links TRBV12-3 or TRBV12-4 to TRBJ2-7, with 7 bases fitting TRBD2. The length of the CDR3 is 14 residues. Trimming cost V 7 bases and J 2 bases; bases outside gene matches: 8. CDR3 region: CASNRGDPTYEQYF. DNA of the CDR3: TGTGCCAGCAATCGGGGGGACCCCACCTACGAGCAGTACTTC.

This clonotype has ten or more counts. The V call is TRBV28, the J call TRBJ2-7, with D perhaps TRBD2 (6 bases). Trimming took 5 bases from V and 0 from J, leaving 14 bases between them. The CDR3 sequence is 15 residues long. Germline V gene lookup returns CDR1 MDHEN and CDR2 SYDVKM. In DNA form, the CDR3 reads TGTGCCAGCAGTCCACCGGGACTGAACTCCTACGAGCAGTACTTC. Its protein product is CASSPPGLNSYEQYF.

This clonotype was counted many times. The gene calls are TRBV18 and TRBJ2-7; 7 nucleotides align to TRBD1. This CDR3 comprises 15 residues. Germline V gene sequence: CDR1 KGHSH, CDR2 LQKENI. V dropped 0 bases and J dropped 5; count of bases not matched to a gene: 7. The CDR3 loop is CASSPPFRQGHEQYF. The CDR3, as DNA: TGTGCCAGCTCACCACCTTTCCGACAGGGCCACGAGCAGTACTTC.

This clonotype has a count of ten or more. This chain joins TRBV7-9 and TRBJ1-2, with D possibly matching TRBD1 (5 bases). The ends were cut back, 2 bases at V and 7 bases at J, with 17 bases in the middle. Germline CDR1 is SEHNR and CDR2 is FQNEAQ (reference sequence). The CDR3 runs to 15 residues. The CDR3 protein is CASSLTGPLKGGYTF. For the CDR3, the DNA is TGTGCCAGCAGCTTAACGGGACCCCTCAAGGGTGGCTACACCTTC.

In this sample, this clonotype turned up a few times. V is TRBV5-1 and J is TRBJ2-7, with a possible D match to TRBD1 (5 bases). The CDR3 covers 17 residues. CDR1 is SGHRS, CDR2 YFSETQ, per germline. V lost 0 bases and J 6 bases, leaving 22 bases between the germline ends. CDR3 DNA: TGCGCCAGCAGCTTGGCATTAGGGGCGGCTCTATCGAGCGAGCAGTACTTC. This gives the protein CASSLALGAALSSEQYF.

This clonotype was found once. The rearrangement joins TRBV6-1 to TRBJ2-7; D is unclear. The ends were cut back, 6 bases at V and 4 bases at J, with 16 bases in the middle. The V gene's germline CDR1 is MNHNS and CDR2 SASEGT. The CDR3 covers 14 residues. The CDR3 DNA sequence: TGTGCCAGCAGCCCCGAAAGGATCAGTTACGAGCAGTACTTC. Amino acids: CASSPERISYEQYF.

This clonotype was counted many times. The CDR3 here is CASMNEDRGPNQPQHF. DNA for the CDR3: TGTGCCAGTATGAACGAGGACAGGGGGCCCAATCAGCCCCAGCATTTT. The rearrangement joins TRBV19 to TRBJ1-5, with 11 bases fitting TRBD1. CDR3 length equals 16 residues. V lost 7 bases to trimming and J lost 3 bases; unmatched junction nucleotides: 8. Germline V gene data show CDR1 as LNHDA and CDR2 as SQIVND (reference sequence).

This clonotype was observed many times. At one boundary the junction diverges from the germline segment, which might be a read error. This chain links TRBV29-1 with TRBJ1-2; D is unclear. Germline V lookup: CDR1 SQVTM, CDR2 ANQGSEA. The CDR3 runs 13 residues. CDR3 region: CSAKTVGRFGCTF. CDR3 in DNA: TGCAGCGCCAAAACCGTGGGAAGGTTTGGCTGCACCTTC.

This clonotype was observed many times. The chain carries TRBV28 and TRBJ1-4, with a tentative D call TRBD1 (5 bases). This CDR3 has 14 amino acids. Trimming cost V 2 bases and J 6 bases, with 10 bases left between them. Germline V gene sequence: CDR1 MDHEN, CDR2 SYDVKM. CDR3: CASSLDSLDEKLFF. CDR3 DNA: TGTGCCAGCAGTTTAGACAGCTTAGATGAAAAACTGTTTTTT.

This clonotype was observed many times. CDR3 sequence (DNA): TGTGCCAGCATCAGGGGAAGTGACACCGGGGAGCTGTTTTTT. Its translation is CASIRGSDTGELFF. This chain joins TRBV6-5 and TRBJ2-2, with D perhaps matching TRBD1 (6 bases). This CDR3 spans 14 amino acids. Germline CDR1 reads MNHEY; CDR2 reads SVGAGI. The V gene lost 7 bases and the J gene lost 3 bases, with 12 bases spanning the gap.

The genes are TRBV12-3 or TRBV12-4 and TRBJ2-7; 10 bases line up with TRBD2. The CDR3 is 13 residues long. The ends lost 6 bases at V and 4 bases at J; junction bases unmatched: 3. CDR3 region: CASSGTSDYEQYF. The CDR3 DNA follows: TGTGCCAGCAGCGGGACTAGCGATTACGAGCAGTACTTC.

This clonotype was seen at least ten times. The chain recombines TRBV6-2 or TRBV6-3 with TRBJ2-2; TRBD1 agrees at 8 bases. The CDR3 loop spans 16 amino acids. In germline, CDR1 is MNHEY, CDR2 SVGEGT. Trimming took 7 bases from V and 3 from J; bases not matched to a gene: 10. CDR3 DNA sequence: TGTGCCAGCAACACTTACGGACAGGGCTACACCGGGGAGCTGTTTTTT. This sequence encodes CASNTYGQGYTGELFF.

This clonotype was counted ten times or more. V gene TRBV28 combines with J gene TRBJ1-2; D gene uncertain. V was cut by 3 bases and J by 2 bases, with 10 bases left in between. Germline loops: CDR1 MDHEN, CDR2 SYDVKM. CDR3 length equals 14 residues. The chain's CDR3 is CASSLSGLNYGYTF. The CDR3 DNA is TGTGCCAGCAGTTTGTCGGGGTTGAACTATGGCTACACCTTC.

This clonotype was counted ten times or more. This chain links TRBV5-1 with TRBJ2-7, with TRBD1 identical over 10 bases. The CDR3 spans 13 residues. In germline, CDR1 is SGHRS, CDR2 YFSETQ. The J segment lost 5 bases and the V segment lost 5 bases, leaving 4 bases of the junction unmatched. This CDR3 reads CASSETGGHEQYF. The CDR3 nucleotides are TGCGCCAGCAGTGAGACAGGGGGCCACGAGCAGTACTTC.

In its sample, this clonotype was seen many times. V usage is TRBV2 and J usage is TRBJ2-7; tentative D call: TRBD1 (11 bases). Germline assignment: CDR1 SNHLY and CDR2 FYNNEI. V lost 8 bases to trimming and J lost 5 bases, with 34 bases between them. The CDR3 extends over 19 amino acids. Here the CDR3 reads CASGTGTGGPSGSWDEQYF. DNA for the CDR3: TGTGCCAGCGGAACCGGGACAGGGGGACCTAGCGGGAGTTGGGACGAGCAGTACTTC.

In its sample, this clonotype was seen many times. This chain connects TRBV7-2 to TRBJ2-7, with 9 bases that match TRBD2. This CDR3 spans 15 amino acids. Losses at the gene ends were 2 bases for V and 7 bases for J; bases not matched to a gene: 9. The germline V gene encodes CDR1 SGHTA and CDR2 FQGNSA. The CDR3 is CASSLWLAGGGEQYF. CDR3 sequence (DNA): TGTGCCAGCAGCTTATGGTTGGCGGGAGGGGGGGAGCAGTACTTC.

In its sample, this clonotype was seen many times. The chain has TRBV7-2 and TRBJ1-1; D possibly corresponds to TRBD1 (5 bases). With 1 base removed from V and 0 bases from J, the gap between germline ends came to 9 bases. Germline V gene sequence: CDR1 SGHTA, CDR2 FQGNSA. The CDR3 covers 15 residues. The CDR3 loop is CASSLDGDLNTEAFF. The CDR3 DNA follows: TGTGCCAGCAGCTTAGACGGGGACTTGAACACTGAAGCTTTCTTT.

This clonotype was recorded at least ten times. This CDR3 fails to terminate in the conserved phenylalanine or tryptophan, so it likely reflects a read error. The chain combines TRBV28 with TRBJ2-7; 13 bases agree with TRBD2. Trimming removed 6 bases from V and 3 bases from J; junction bases left unmatched: 5. Germline V CDR1 and CDR2: MDHEN, SYDVKM. This CDR3 contains 15 residues. In nucleotides, the CDR3 is TGTGCCAGCAGCCAAAGACTAGCGGGAGGCTACGAGCAGTACCTC. It translates to CASSQRLAGGYEQYL.

This clonotype was detected ten times or more. V and J are TRBV24-1 and TRBJ1-6; a weak D match, TRBD1 (5 bases). V was trimmed by 4 bases and J by 3 bases, leaving 12 bases between them. Germline V CDR1 and CDR2: KGHDR, SFDVKD. The CDR3 has 16 residues. CDR3 nucleotide sequence: TGTGCCACCAGTGACCTCAGGGAAAGCTATAATTCACCCCTCCACTTT. Amino acids: CATSDLRESYNSPLHF.